The rows below give T cell receptor beta chains drawn from one sample of a study of shared clonotypes between healthy human individuals. Method: immunoSEQ multiplex PCR; TCRdb's copy keeps in-frame clones and lacks some. The sample yields roughly 1 million clones, approximately 80% seen once. Sequencing was performed on memory CD4+ T cells from PBMCs. Receptors were obtained from a man between 18 and 35 years old in good health. Some clones in this sample may be carry-over from other donors' samples. CDR3s include the opening cysteine and the closing phenylalanine or tryptophan. The D gene is left open where the match is weak. Some rows have no size entry. The others give once, few or many, or a class for an expanded clone.

TRBJ1-2 | NA | TRBV28 | NA | CASSSNGYTF | TGTGCCAGCAGTTCTAATGGCTACACCTTC
TRBJ2-7 | NA | TRBV20-1 | NA | CSAPRGGEQYF | TGCAGTGCTCCCCGGGGCGGCGAGCAGTACTTC
TRBJ2-1 | NA | TRBV27 | NA | CASRGQYNEQFF | TGTGCCAGCAGGGGCCAGTACAATGAGCAGTTCTTC
TRBJ1-1 | few | TRBV4-1 | NA | CASSQPTQTTGRRIREAFF | TGCGCCAGCAGCCAACCAACGCAGACGACAGGTAGACGAATCCGGGAAGCTTTCTTT
TRBJ2-5 | NA | TRBV6-5 | NA | CASSYSRGETQYF | TGTGCCAGCAGTTACAGCCGAGGCGAGACCCAGTACTTC
TRBJ1-4 | NA | TRBV5-1 | TRBD1 | CASRGWDSPSEKLFF | TGCGCCAGCAGGGGCTGGGACAGTCCCTCTGAAAAACTGTTTTTT
TRBJ2-3 | NA | TRBV28 | TRBD1 | CASKKTGTGFADTQYF | TGTGCCAGCAAGAAAACCGGGACAGGGTTTGCAGATACGCAGTATTTT
TRBJ2-7 | few | TRBV6-1 | NA | CASRGGKAGPYEQYF | TGTGCCAGCAGGGGTGGAAAGGCGGGTCCCTACGAGCAGTACTTC
TRBJ2-3 | NA | TRBV7-2 | NA | CASSLVGGPYF | TGTGCCAGCAGCTTAGTGGGCGGCCCTTATTTT
TRBJ2-7 | NA | TRBV5-6 | TRBD2 | CASSSLLAGAHEQYF | TGTGCCAGCAGCTCCTTACTAGCGGGAGCTCACGAGCAGTACTTC
TRBJ2-2 | once | TRBV7-3 | NA | CASSLGSTAYGELFF | TGTGCCAGCAGCTTAGGTTCGACGGCATACGGGGAGCTGTTTTTT
TRBJ2-5 | NA | TRBV5-1 | NA | CASYKTSTPSETQYF | TGCGCCAGCTACAAAACTAGCACCCCGTCAGAGACCCAGTACTTC
TRBJ1-2 | NA | TRBV5-1 | NA | CASSYYTIGGMGNGYTF | TGCGCCAGCAGCTACTATACCATTGGGGGAATGGGGAATGGCTACACCTTC
TRBJ1-5 | NA | TRBV19 | NA | CASSIRHGGGNQPQHF | TGTGCCAGTAGTATCCGACACGGTGGAGGCAATCAGCCCCAGCATTTT
TRBJ2-1 | NA | TRBV7-9 | NA | CASSLVGGGADEQFF | TGTGCCAGCAGCTTAGTTGGGGGAGGTGCCGATGAGCAGTTCTTC
TRBJ1-5 | NA | TRBV6-1 | NA | CASSDPGAPRNQPQHF | TGTGCCAGCAGTGACCCGGGCGCCCCTCGTAATCAGCCCCAGCATTTT
TRBJ2-6 | NA | TRBV28 | NA | CASSLLGGSSGANVLTF | TGTGCCAGCAGTTTATTGGGAGGCAGCTCTGGGGCCAACGTCCTGACTTTC
TRBJ1-1 | NA | TRBV13 | NA | CASAPRLGVDTEAFF | TGTGCCAGCGCCCCCAGGTTGGGGGTAGACACTGAAGCTTTCTTT
TRBJ2-5 | NA | TRBV7-6 | NA | CASSLGRWETQYF | TGTGCCAGCAGCTTAGGAAGGTGGGAGACCCAGTACTTC